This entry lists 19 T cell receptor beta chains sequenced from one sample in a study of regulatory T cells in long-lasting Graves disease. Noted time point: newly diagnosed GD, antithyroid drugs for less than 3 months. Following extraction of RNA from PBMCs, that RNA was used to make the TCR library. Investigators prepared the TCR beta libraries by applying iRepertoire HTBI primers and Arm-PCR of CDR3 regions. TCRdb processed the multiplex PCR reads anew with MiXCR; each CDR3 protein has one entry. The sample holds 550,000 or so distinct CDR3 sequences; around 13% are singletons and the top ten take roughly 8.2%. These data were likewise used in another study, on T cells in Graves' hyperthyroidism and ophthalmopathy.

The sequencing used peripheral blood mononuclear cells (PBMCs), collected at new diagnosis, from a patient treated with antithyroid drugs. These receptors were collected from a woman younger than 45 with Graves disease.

The CDR3 DNA follows: TGTGCCAGCAGCGCTAAACCAGGGCAGCCCCAGCATTTT. Protein: CASSAKPGQPQHF. V usage is TRBV9 and J usage is TRBJ1-5, with D tentatively TRBD1 (5 bases). The CDR3 runs to 13 residues. Looked up from germline, CDR1 is SGDLS and CDR2 is YYNGEE. Deletions cut 3 bases from V and 7 bases from J, with 11 bases between.

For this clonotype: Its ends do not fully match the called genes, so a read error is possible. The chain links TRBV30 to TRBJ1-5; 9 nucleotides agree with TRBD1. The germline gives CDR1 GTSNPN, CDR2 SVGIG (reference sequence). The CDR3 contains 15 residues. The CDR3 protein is CAWRDRGDGNQPQHF. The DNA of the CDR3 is TGTGCCTGGAGGGACAGGGGAGATGGAAATCAGCCACAGCATTTT.

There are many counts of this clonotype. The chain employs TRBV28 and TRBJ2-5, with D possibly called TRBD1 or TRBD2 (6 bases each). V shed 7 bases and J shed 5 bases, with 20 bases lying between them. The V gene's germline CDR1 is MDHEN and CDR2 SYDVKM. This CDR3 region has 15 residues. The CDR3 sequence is CASTLRGGGGETQYF. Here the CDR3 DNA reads TGTGCCAGCACCCTCCGAGGGGGAGGAGGGGAGACCCAGTACTTC.

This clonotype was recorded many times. The CDR3 nucleotides are TGTGCCAGCAGTTTAACCCCCTCGAAAGGACGGAATGAGCAGTTCTTC. Its translation: CASSLTPSKGRNEQFF. The rearrangement links TRBV12-3 or TRBV12-4 to TRBJ2-1; no clear D gene. This CDR3 contains 16 residues. Trimming pared 2 bases from V and 7 bases from J, leaving 18 bases between.

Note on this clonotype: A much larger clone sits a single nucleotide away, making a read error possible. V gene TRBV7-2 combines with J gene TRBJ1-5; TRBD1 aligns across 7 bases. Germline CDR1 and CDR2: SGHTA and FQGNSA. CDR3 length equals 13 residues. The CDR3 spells CASSSVAGQPRHF. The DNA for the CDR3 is TGTGCCAGCAGCTCGGTGGCGGGACAGCCCCGGCATTTT.

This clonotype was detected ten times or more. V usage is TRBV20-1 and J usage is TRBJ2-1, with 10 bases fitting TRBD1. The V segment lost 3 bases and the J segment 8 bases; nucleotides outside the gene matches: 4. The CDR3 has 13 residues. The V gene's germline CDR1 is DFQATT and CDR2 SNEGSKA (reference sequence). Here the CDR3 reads CSASGTGDDEQFF. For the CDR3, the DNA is TGCAGTGCTAGTGGGACAGGGGACGATGAGCAGTTCTTC.

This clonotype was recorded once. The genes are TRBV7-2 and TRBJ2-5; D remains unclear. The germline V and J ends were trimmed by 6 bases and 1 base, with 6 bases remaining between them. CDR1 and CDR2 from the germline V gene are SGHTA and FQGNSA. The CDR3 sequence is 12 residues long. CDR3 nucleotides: TGTGCCAGCAGTACGTGCCAAGAGACCCAGTACTTC. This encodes CASSTCQETQYF. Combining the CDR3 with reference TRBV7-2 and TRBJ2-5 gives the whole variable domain GAGVSQSPSNKVTEKGKDVELRCDPISGHTALYWYRQSLGQGLEFLIYFQGNSAPDKSGLPSDRFSAERTGGSVSTLTIQRTQQEDSAVYLCASSTCQETQYFGPGTRLLVL.

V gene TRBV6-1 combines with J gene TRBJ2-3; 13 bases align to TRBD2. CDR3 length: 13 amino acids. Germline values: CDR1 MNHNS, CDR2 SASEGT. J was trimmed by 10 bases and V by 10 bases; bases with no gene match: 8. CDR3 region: CATGTSGIPAQYF. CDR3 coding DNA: TGTGCCACCGGGACTAGCGGGATCCCGGCGCAGTATTTT.

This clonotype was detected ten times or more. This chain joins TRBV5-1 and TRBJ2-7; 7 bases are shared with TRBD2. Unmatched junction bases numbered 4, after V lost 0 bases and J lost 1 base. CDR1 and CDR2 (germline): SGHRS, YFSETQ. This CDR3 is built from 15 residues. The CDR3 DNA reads TGCGCCAGCAGCTTGGGCGGGAGTAGGTCCTACGAGCAGTACTTC. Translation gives CASSLGGSRSYEQYF.

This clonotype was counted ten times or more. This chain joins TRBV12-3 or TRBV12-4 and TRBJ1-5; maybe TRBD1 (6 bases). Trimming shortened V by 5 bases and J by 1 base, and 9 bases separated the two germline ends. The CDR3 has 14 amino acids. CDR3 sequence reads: CASSRTASNQPQHF. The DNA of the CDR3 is TGTGCCAGCAGTCGGACAGCGAGCAATCAGCCCCAGCATTTT.

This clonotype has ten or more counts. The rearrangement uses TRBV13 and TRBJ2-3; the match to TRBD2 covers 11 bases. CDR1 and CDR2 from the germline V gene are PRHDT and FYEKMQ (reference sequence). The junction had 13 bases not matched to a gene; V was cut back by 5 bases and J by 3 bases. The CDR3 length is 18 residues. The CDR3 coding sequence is TGTGCCAGCAGCCGGGTCGGGAAACTAGCGGGAGTTACAGATACGCAGTATTTT. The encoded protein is CASSRVGKLAGVTDTQYF.

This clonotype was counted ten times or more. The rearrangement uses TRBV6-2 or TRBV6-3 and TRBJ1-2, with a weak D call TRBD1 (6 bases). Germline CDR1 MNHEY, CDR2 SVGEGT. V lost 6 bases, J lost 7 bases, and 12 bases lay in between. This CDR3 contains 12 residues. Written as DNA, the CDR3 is TGTGCCAGCAGACTGGGACATGGTGGCTACACCTTC. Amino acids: CASRLGHGGYTF.

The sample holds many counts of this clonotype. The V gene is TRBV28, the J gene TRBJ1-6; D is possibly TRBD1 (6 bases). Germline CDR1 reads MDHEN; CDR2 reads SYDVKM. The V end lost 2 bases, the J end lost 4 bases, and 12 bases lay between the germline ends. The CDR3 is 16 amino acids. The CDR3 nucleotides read TGTGCCAGCAGTTTAAGTGCAGGGGATTATAATTCACCCCTCCACTTT. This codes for CASSLSAGDYNSPLHF.

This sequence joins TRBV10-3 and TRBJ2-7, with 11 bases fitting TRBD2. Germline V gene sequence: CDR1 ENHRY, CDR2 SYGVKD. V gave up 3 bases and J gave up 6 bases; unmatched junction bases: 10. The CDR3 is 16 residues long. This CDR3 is CAISDLGLADTSEQYF. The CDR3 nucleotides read TGTGCCATCAGTGACCTGGGACTAGCGGACACTTCCGAGCAGTACTTC.

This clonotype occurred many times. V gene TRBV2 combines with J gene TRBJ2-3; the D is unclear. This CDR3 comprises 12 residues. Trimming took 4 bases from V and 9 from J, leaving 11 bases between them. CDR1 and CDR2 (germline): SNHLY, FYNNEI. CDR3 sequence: CASSVVERTQYF. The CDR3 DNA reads TGTGCCAGCAGTGTTGTTGAGCGAACGCAGTATTTT.

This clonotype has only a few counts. The CDR3 spells CASIGSADYEQYF. The CDR3 coding sequence is TGTGCCAGCATAGGGAGCGCGGACTACGAGCAGTACTTC. V is TRBV28 and J is TRBJ2-7, with D possibly TRBD2 on 5 matching bases. Germline V gene sequence: CDR1 MDHEN, CDR2 SYDVKM. V lost 7 bases to trimming and J lost 3 bases, with 13 bases between them. The CDR3 consists of 13 residues.

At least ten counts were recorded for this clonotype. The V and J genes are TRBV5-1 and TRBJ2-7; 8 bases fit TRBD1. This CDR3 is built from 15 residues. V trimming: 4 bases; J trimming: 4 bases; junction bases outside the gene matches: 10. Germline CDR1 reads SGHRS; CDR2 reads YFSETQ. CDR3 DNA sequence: TGCGCCAGCAGCCACACAGGGACAGGACTTTACGAGCAGTACTTC. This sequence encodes CASSHTGTGLYEQYF.

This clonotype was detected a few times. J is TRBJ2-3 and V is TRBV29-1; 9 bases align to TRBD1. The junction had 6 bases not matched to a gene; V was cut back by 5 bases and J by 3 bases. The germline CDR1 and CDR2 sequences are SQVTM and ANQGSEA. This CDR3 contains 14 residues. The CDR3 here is CSVNRGRGTDTQYF. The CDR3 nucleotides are TGCAGCGTTAACAGGGGGCGCGGAACAGATACGCAGTATTTT.

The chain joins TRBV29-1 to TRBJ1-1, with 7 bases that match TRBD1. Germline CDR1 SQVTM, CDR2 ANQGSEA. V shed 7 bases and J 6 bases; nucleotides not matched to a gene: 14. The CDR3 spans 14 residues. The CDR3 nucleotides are TGCAGCGCCCAACTCAGGGGGGAGAGCGCTGAAGCTTTCTTT. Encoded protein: CSAQLRGESAEAFF.